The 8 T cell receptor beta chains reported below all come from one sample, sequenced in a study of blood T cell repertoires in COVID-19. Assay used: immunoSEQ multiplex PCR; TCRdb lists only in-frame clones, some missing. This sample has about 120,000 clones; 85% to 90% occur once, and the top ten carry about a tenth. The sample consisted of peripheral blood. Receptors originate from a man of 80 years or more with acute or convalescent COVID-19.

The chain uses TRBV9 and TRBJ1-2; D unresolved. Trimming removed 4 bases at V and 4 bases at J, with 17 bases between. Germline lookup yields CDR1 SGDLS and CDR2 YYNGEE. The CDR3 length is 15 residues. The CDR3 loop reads CASSPQMEFIYGYTF. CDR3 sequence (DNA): TGTGCCAGCAGCCCTCAAATGGAGTTTATCTATGGCTACACCTTC.

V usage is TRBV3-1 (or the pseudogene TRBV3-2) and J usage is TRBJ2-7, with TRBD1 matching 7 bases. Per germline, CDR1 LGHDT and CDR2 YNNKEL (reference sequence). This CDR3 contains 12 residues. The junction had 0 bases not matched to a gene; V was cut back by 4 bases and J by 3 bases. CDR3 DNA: TGTGCCAGCAGCCGGACAGGCTACGAGCAGTACTTC. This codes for CASSRTGYEQYF.

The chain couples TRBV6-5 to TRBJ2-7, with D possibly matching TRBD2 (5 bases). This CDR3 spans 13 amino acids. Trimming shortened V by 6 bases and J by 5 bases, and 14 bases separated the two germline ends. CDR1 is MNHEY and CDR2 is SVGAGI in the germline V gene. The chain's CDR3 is CASSRTGENEQYF. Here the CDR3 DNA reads TGTGCCAGCAGCCGGACTGGGGAGAACGAGCAGTACTTC.

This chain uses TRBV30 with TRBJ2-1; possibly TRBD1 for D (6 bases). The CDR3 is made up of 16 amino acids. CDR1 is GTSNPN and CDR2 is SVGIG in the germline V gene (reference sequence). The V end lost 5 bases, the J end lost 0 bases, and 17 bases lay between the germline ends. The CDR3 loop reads CAWAGGTGSSYNEQFF. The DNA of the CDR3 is TGTGCCTGGGCTGGCGGTACAGGGAGCTCCTACAATGAGCAGTTCTTC.

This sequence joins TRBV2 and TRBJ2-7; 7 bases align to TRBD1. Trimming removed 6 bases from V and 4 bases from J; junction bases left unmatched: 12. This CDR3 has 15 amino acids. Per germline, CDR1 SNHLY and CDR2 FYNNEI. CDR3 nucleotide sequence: TGTGCCAGCAGCCCCCAGGCCGACAGGGCGTACGAGCAGTACTTC. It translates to CASSPQADRAYEQYF.

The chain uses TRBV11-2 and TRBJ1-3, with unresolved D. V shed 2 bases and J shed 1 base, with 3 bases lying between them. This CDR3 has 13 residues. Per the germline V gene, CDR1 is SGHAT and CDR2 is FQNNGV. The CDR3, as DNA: TGTGCCAGCAGCTTACGTTCTGGAAACACCATATATTTT. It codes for CASSLRSGNTIYF.

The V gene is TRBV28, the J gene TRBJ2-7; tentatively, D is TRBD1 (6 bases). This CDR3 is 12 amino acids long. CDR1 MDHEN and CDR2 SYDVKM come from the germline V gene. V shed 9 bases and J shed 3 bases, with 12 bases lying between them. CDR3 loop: CASLTRGYEQYF. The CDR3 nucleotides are TGTGCCAGTCTTACCAGGGGCTACGAGCAGTACTTC.

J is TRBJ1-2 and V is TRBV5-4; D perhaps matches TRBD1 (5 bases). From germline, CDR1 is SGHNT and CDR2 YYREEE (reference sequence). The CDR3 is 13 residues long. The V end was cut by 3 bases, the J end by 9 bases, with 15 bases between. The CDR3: CASSWRGSPSYTF. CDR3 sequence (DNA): TGTGCCAGCAGCTGGCGGGGGTCTCCCAGCTACACCTTC.